This T cell receptor (beta chain) was profiled in a study of CD8 T cells in ankylosing spondylitis. Study-level findings and limits: A motif of 7 to 9 highly homologous TCR beta variants was seen as apparently characteristic of ankylosing spondylitis blood.

The sample holds many counts of this clonotype. The antigen is not known. For TCR beta, libraries came from quantitative 5'-RACE with molecular barcodes. TCRdb recomputed calls from the 5' RACE reads with MiXCR, one row per CDR3 protein. The sample lists over 100,000 distinct CDR3 sequences, 7% seen once, with more than 10% in the top ten. CDR1 is SGHVS, CDR2 FNYEAQ, per germline. Trimming pared 5 bases from V and 7 bases from J, leaving 17 bases between. This CDR3 contains 15 residues. The clonotype originates from a male donor with ankylosing spondylitis or in good health (not recorded which). Sequencing was performed on blood, either unsorted or a sorted T cell fraction (not recorded which). V and J are TRBV7-6 and TRBJ1-4; D is ambiguous. The CDR3 DNA is TGTGCCAGCAGCCCGCGGACTCTGGAGGGTGAAAAACTGTTTTTT. Its translation: CASSPRTLEGEKLFF.